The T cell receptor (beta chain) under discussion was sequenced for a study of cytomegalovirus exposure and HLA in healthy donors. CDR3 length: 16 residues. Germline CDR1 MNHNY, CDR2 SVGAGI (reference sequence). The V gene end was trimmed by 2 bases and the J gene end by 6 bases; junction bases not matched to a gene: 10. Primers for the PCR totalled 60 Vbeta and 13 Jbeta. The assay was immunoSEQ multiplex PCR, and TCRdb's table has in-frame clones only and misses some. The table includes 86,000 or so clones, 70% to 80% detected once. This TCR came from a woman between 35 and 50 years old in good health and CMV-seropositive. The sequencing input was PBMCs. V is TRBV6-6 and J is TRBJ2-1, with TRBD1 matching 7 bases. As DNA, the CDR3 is TGTGCCAGCAGTTACCGAGGACAGGTGGCATTCAATGAGCAGTTCTTC. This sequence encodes CASSYRGQVAFNEQFF.